This T cell receptor beta chain was observed in a study of T cells in Graves' hyperthyroidism and ophthalmopathy. The table lists this clonotype with many counts. Any patient presenting with uncontrolled infection, other autoimmune disease, pregnancy or lactation was left out. RNA transcripts gave rise to amplified TCR beta CDR3 regions. First-round RT-PCR with HTBI primers amplified the TCR CDR3 region. MiXCR, applied by TCRdb to the multiplex PCR reads, yields one record per CDR3 protein. The sample has about 570,000 distinct CDR3 sequences, 46% seen once; the top ten hold over 15%. The germline V gene has CDR1 MNHNY and CDR2 SVGAGI (reference sequence). Trimming removed 6 bases at V and 3 bases at J, with 15 bases between. The CDR3 runs 14 residues.

Sequencing used peripheral blood or thyroid tissue (not recorded which). The receptor was isolated from an adult woman with Graves' disease, either hyperthyroidism or ophthalmopathy (not recorded which). V and J are TRBV6-6 and TRBJ2-7, with D perhaps being TRBD1 or TRBD2 (7 bases each). The CDR3 protein is CASSNQGGVYEQYF. DNA for the CDR3: TGTGCCAGCAGCAACCAGGGGGGGGTCTACGAGCAGTACTTC.